The text below deals with one TCR beta chain. Antigen unknown. The sample is drawn from a study of post-analysis software for immune sequencing data. About the study: Recorded disease courses covered relapsing-remitting, secondary progressive and progressive-relapsing multiple sclerosis. Some patients had no subtype annotation.

This CDR3 is built from 15 residues. Germline V CDR1 and CDR2: SGHRS, YFSETQ. Trimming cost V 2 bases and J 3 bases, with 14 bases left between them. Built from TCR beta cDNA, the libraries had unique molecular identifiers in them. T cells, about 0.95 to 11 million of them, yielded roughly 470,000 cDNA molecules. One entry per CDR3 protein results from TCRdb running MiXCR on the PCR reads. Of hundreds of thousands of distinct CDR3 sequences detected, roughly two fifths appear once; the ten largest clones hold more than 1.5%. Study results and limitations: Five TRBV segments were significantly more frequent in patients than in controls. TRBV5-6, TRBV5-1 and TRBV20-1 were among these segments. Normalized Chao1 diversity was significantly reduced in patients versus controls. F measure clustering grouped samples strongly by preparation batch.

The TCR sequence derives from a girl aged 10 to 17 with multiple sclerosis. V gene TRBV5-1 combines with J gene TRBJ2-5; D remains ambiguous. Sequenced material: blood. The CDR3: CASSLSSQPEETQYF. The CDR3, as DNA: TGCGCCAGCAGCTTATCCTCACAGCCTGAAGAGACCCAGTACTTC.